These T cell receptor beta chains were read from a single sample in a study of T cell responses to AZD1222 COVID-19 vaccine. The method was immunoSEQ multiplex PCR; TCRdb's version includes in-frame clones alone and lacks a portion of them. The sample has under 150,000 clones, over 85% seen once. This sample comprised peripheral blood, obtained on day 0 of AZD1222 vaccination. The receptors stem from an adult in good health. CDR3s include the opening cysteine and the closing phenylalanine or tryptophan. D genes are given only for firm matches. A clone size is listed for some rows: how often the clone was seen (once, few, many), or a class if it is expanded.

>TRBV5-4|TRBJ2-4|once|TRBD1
CASSQKDRGSAKNIQYF
TGTGCCAGCAGCCAGAAGGACAGGGGGTCTGCCAAAAACATTCAGTACTTC
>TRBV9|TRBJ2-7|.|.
CASSTRGVSYEQYF
TGTGCCAGCAGTACCAGGGGTGTCTCCTACGAGCAGTACTTC
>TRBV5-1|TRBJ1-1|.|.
CASSPGVGSPNTEAFF
TGCGCCAGCAGCCCGGGAGTGGGCAGTCCGAACACTGAAGCTTTCTTT
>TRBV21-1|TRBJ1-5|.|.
CASSIRWTGAPHQPQHF
TGTGCCAGCAGCATACGCTGGACAGGGGCCCCGCATCAGCCCCAGCATTTT
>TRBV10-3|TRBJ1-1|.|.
CAISDTKQGNTEAFF
TGTGCCATCAGTGACACAAAACAGGGGAACACTGAAGCTTTCTTT
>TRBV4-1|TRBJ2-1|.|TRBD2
CASSQGISGRAAEQFF
TGCGCCAGCAGCCAAGGAATTAGCGGGAGGGCGGCTGAGCAGTTCTTC
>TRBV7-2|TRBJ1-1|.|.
CASSPRAVLNTEAFF
TGTGCCAGCAGCCCCCGGGCAGTGCTGAACACTGAAGCTTTCTTT
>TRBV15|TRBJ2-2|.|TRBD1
CATSRDIGTGIGELFF
TGTGCCACCAGCAGAGATATTGGGACAGGGATCGGGGAGCTGTTTTTT
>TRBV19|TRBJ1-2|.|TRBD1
CASRDRIYTF
TGTGCCAGTAGGGACAGGATCTACACCTTC
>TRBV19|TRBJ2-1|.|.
CASSIRRVFNEQFF
TGTGCCAGTAGTATTAGACGGGTTTTTAATGAGCAGTTCTTC
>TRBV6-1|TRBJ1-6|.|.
CASSEAGLGSPLHF
TGTGCCAGCAGTGAAGCAGGGTTGGGTTCACCCCTCCACTTT